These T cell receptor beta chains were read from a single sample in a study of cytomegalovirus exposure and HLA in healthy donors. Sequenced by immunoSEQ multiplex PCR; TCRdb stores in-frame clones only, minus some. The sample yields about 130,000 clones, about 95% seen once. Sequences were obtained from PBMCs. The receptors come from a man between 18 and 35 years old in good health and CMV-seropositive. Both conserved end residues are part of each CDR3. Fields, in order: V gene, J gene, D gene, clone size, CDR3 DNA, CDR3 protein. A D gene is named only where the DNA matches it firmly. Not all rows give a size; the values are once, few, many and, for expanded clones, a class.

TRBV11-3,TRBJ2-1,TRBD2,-,TGTGCCAGCAGCCCAGAGGGACTAGCGGGAGTGAATGAGCAGTTCTTC,CASSPEGLAGVNEQFF
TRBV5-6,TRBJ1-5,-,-,TGTGCCAGCAGCTATGGGGCAGTTCCTAGGCAGCCCCAGCATTTT,CASSYGAVPRQPQHF
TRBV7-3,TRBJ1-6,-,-,TGTGCCAGCAGCTTAGGGGGCAATTCACCCCTCCACTTT,CASSLGGNSPLHF
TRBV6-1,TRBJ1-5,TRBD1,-,TGTGCCAGCAGTCGGACAGGGAGCAATCAGCCCCAGCATTTT,CASSRTGSNQPQHF
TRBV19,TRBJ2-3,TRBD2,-,TGTGCCAGTAGTCCGGTAGCGGGAGTACCGACAGATACGCAGTATTTT,CASSPVAGVPTDTQYF
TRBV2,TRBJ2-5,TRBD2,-,TGTGCCAGTTTCCTGGCCGGGAGGGAGACCCAGTACTTC,CASFLAGRETQYF
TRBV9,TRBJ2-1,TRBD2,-,TGTGCCAGCAGCGTAGGGAGCGGGAGGGCCGGCAATGAGCAGTTCTTC,CASSVGSGRAGNEQFF
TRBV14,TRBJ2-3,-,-,TGTGCCAGCAGCCAAGCGTCAGGGAGCACAGATACGCAGTATTTT,CASSQASGSTDTQYF
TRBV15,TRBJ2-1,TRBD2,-,TGTGCCACCAGCAGATTCGCGGGAGGCGGCAATGAGCAGTTCTTC,CATSRFAGGGNEQFF
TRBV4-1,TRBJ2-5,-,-,TGCGCCAGCAGCCAAGGAGCCTTCCAAGAGACCCAGTACTTC,CASSQGAFQETQYF
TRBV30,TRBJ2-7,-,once,TGTGCCTGGAGTGTAAGATCCCCCCGTAGAGACGAGCAGTACTTC,CAWSVRSPRRDEQYF
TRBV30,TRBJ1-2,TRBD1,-,TGTGCCTGGAATTCCGGGACAGGAGAGATTGGCTACACCTTC,CAWNSGTGEIGYTF
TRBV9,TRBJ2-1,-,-,TGTGCCAGCAGCACCACTAGTGGGTTCGACAATGAGCAGTTCTTC,CASSTTSGFDNEQFF
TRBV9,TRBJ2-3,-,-,TGTGCCAGCAGCGACGGGGGCACAGATACGCAGTATTTT,CASSDGGTDTQYF
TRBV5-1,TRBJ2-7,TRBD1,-,TGCGCCAGCAGCACAGGACAGGGGGCCTACGAGCAGTACTTC,CASSTGQGAYEQYF
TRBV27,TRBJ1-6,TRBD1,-,TGTGCCAGCAGTGAACACGACAGGGCGAATTCACCCCTCCACTTT,CASSEHDRANSPLHF
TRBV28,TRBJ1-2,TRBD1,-,TGTGCCAGCAGGGTACGGGACAGTGGTCATGGCTACACCTTC,CASRVRDSGHGYTF
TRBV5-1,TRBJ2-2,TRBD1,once,TGCGCCAGCAGCCCGGGCGGGGGACAGGGGACCGGGGAGCTGTTTTTT,CASSPGGGQGTGELFF
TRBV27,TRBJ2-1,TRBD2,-,TGTGCCAGCACCGGGGGAGCGGGGGAGCAGTTCTTC,CASTGGAGEQFF
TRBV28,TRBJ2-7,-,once,TGTGCCAGCAAAAGCCCCGGGACAAGCTACGAGCAGTACTTC,CASKSPGTSYEQYF
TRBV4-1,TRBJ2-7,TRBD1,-,TGCGCCAGCAGCCGGGGGACAGGGGGCGCGTACGAGCAGTACTTC,CASSRGTGGAYEQYF
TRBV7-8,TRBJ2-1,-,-,TGTGCCAGCAGCCCCCAGGGGGGCGACCCCAATGAGCAGTTCTTC,CASSPQGGDPNEQFF
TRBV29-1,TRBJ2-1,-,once,TGCAGCGTGGAGGACCGATACAATGAGCAGTTCTTC,CSVEDRYNEQFF
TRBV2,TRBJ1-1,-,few,TGTGCCAGCAGTGCAGGGCGGGGCACTGAAGCTTTCTTT,CASSAGRGTEAFF
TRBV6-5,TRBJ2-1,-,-,TGTGCCAGCAGTTCACAGGGTAGGCGCGAGCAGTTCTTC,CASSSQGRREQFF
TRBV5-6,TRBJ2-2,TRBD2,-,TGTGCCAGCAGCCTTATTAGCGGGAGGGCCGATGGCGGGGAGCTGTTTTTT,CASSLISGRADGGELFF
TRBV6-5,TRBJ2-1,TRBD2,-,TGTGCCAGCAGCAGCGGGAGCAATGAGCAGTTCTTC,CASSSGSNEQFF
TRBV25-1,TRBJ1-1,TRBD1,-,TGTGCCAGCACCGTTAGACAGGGAGAAGATGAAGCTTTCTTT,CASTVRQGEDEAFF
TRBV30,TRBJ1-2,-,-,TGTGCCTGGAGTCCAGGGAATAACTATGGCTACACCTTC,CAWSPGNNYGYTF
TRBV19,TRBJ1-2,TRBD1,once,TGTGCCAGTAGTATAGACGACAGGGGGAGACCTAACTATGGCTACACCTTC,CASSIDDRGRPNYGYTF
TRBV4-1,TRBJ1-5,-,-,TGCGCCAGCAGCCAAGGGCCGGAGATTAGCAATCAGCCCCAGCATTTT,CASSQGPEISNQPQHF
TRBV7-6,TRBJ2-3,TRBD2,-,TGTGCCAGCAGCCGTAGCGGGAGTTATGCAGATACGCAGTATTTT,CASSRSGSYADTQYF
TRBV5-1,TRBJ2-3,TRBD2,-,TGCGCCAGCAGCCCGGGAGACGCCGGGAGGCCAAGCGCAGATACGCAGTATTTT,CASSPGDAGRPSADTQYF